What follows are 10 T cell receptor beta chains derived from one specimen sequenced in a study of OX40 agonist ivuxolimab in advanced cancers. Library prep was done by the immunoSEQ multiplex PCR assay. TCRdb stores this immuneACCESS table with in-frame sequences only. Part of the clones is absent; in the studies checked, under half of the shortfall reflects unresolved V genes, and no reason is known for the rest. The sample table lists tens of thousands of clones, approximately 84% of them with a count of one. The top ten constitute about 2% of the sample. The sample consisted of CD4+ or CD8+ T cells sorted from blood, taken in a trial of the OX40 agonist ivuxolimab. The receptors shown here come from an adult with an advanced solid tumor such as melanoma, head and neck, liver or kidney cancer.

This clone was seen only a few times. Compared with germline, one end of the junction differs, possibly owing to a read error. The chain couples TRBV28 to TRBJ2-1, with D perhaps matching TRBD1 or TRBD2 (5 bases each). Germline V gene data show CDR1 as MDHEN and CDR2 as SYDVKM. The CDR3 loop spans 12 amino acids. Here the CDR3 DNA reads TGTGCCAGCAGTTTAGGGGCAGGGCGGGTTATCTTC. It is translated as CASSLGAGRVIF.

V usage is TRBV5-1 and J usage is TRBJ2-5; 9 positions agree with TRBD1. Germline V CDR1 and CDR2: SGHRS, YFSETQ. This CDR3 has 15 amino acids. J lost 2 bases, V lost 2 bases, and 4 bases had no gene match. The CDR3 DNA reads as TGCGCCAGCAGCTTTGGACAGGGGTTACAAGAGACCCAGTACTTC. This sequence encodes CASSFGQGLQETQYF.

The rearrangement joins TRBV6-5 to TRBJ1-5; no clear D. Trimming removed 3 bases at V and 4 bases at J, with 13 bases between. The germline V gene encodes CDR1 MNHEY and CDR2 SVGAGI. The CDR3 has 15 amino acids. The CDR3, as DNA: TGTGCCAGCAGTTATTGGGCCATGGTTAATCAGCCCCAGCATTTT. Translation gives CASSYWAMVNQPQHF.

The chain has TRBV18 and TRBJ2-2; TRBD2 agrees at 9 bases. Per the germline V gene, CDR1 is KGHSH and CDR2 is LQKENI. J lost 6 bases, V lost 1 base, and 6 bases had no gene match. The CDR3 extends over 16 amino acids. This CDR3 is CASSPLAGEGAGELFF. The CDR3 DNA is TGTGCCAGCTCACCACTAGCGGGAGAAGGGGCCGGGGAGCTGTTTTTT.

The chain links TRBV6-5 to TRBJ1-5; D is ambiguous. The V end lost 2 bases, the J end lost 10 bases, and 15 bases lay between the germline ends. The CDR3 spans 14 residues. Germline-derived CDR1 and CDR2 are MNHEY and SVGAGI. CDR3: CASSYPQVASPQHF. Written as DNA, the CDR3 is TGTGCCAGCAGTTACCCTCAAGTCGCTTCTCCCCAGCATTTT.

The J gene is TRBJ1-3, the V gene TRBV29-1, with D uncertain. CDR3 length: 13 amino acids. V lost 8 bases and J lost 0, with 11 bases in between. From germline, CDR1 is SQVTM and CDR2 ANQGSEA. The CDR3 DNA sequence: TGCAGCTATCAGGACCCCTCTGGAAACACCATATATTTT. As protein: CSYQDPSGNTIYF. The full variable domain, in which reference TRBV29-1 and TRBJ1-3 provide the parts outside the CDR3, is SAVISQKPSRDICQRGTSLTIQCQVDSQVTMMFWYRQQPGQSLTLIATANQGSEATYESGFVIDKFPISRPNLTFSTLTVSNMSPEDSSIYLCSYQDPSGNTIYFGEGSWLTVV.

Only one count was recorded for this clone. The rearrangement joins TRBV19 to TRBJ2-3, with a possible D match to TRBD2 (5 bases). V was trimmed by 6 bases and J by 0 bases, leaving 13 bases between them. The CDR3 is made up of 15 amino acids. Germline V gene data show CDR1 as LNHDA and CDR2 as SQIVND (reference sequence). The CDR3 protein is CASSTGLTSTDTQYF. In nucleotides, the CDR3 is TGTGCCAGTAGCACGGGATTGACTAGCACAGATACGCAGTATTTT.

A word on this clone: In the same sample, other DNA sequences code for this CDR3. The chain combines TRBV6-5 with TRBJ2-4, with D possibly being TRBD2 (6 bases). This CDR3 has 15 residues. Between the trimmed V and J ends, which lost 0 bases and 4 bases, there was a span of 10 bases. Germline lookup yields CDR1 MNHEY and CDR2 SVGAGI. The CDR3 DNA follows: TGTGCCAGCAGTTACTCGGTTAGCGGAAAAAACATTCAGTACTTC. This codes for CASSYSVSGKNIQYF.

A word on this clone: This same CDR3 is encoded by further DNA sequences in the sample. This chain uses TRBV7-9 with TRBJ2-5, with unresolved D. CDR3 length: 13 residues. Germline CDR1 SEHNR, CDR2 FQNEAQ (reference sequence). Trimming took off 4 bases at V and 5 bases at J, with 11 bases between the two ends. The CDR3 here is CASSSRGPETQYF. In nucleotides, the CDR3 is TGTGCCAGCAGCTCCCGAGGTCCGGAGACCCAGTACTTC.

V usage is TRBV28 and J usage is TRBJ1-5; 7 bases line up with TRBD1. The CDR3 totals 15 residues. The V and J ends lost 6 bases and 2 bases, in that order; junction bases with no gene match: 7. CDR1 and CDR2 from the germline V gene are MDHEN and SYDVKM. Written as DNA, the CDR3 is TGTGCCAGCAGACCACAGGGGATCGGCAATCAGCCCCAGCATTTT. This gives the protein CASRPQGIGNQPQHF.